This entry concerns a single TCR beta chain. Here immunoSEQ multiplex PCR was the method, and the copy in TCRdb shows in-frame clones only, minus some. The sample records 150,000 to 200,000 clones, around 88% being singletons. These data are taken from a study of control samples from healthy donors and cancer patients. Deletions cut 3 bases from V and 5 bases from J, with 7 bases between. Germline V gene sequence: CDR1 SQVTM, CDR2 ANQGSEA. The CDR3 runs to 11 residues. Material for sequencing was blood. The V and J genes are TRBV29-1 and TRBJ1-1, with D unresolved. The origin of this receptor is a woman under 40 in good health. The CDR3 DNA sequence: TGCAGCGTTGATCTAAGGACTGAAGCTTTCTTT. Translating gives CSVDLRTEAFF.